These 5 T cell receptor beta chains originate from one sample sequenced in a study. TCRdb re-analysed the RT-PCR reads in MiXCR, keeping a single row per CDR3 protein. This sample has about 700,000 distinct CDR3 sequences, with 14% found just once. The sequencing sample was made of memory CD4+ T cells from blood. The source is a female donor in good health, serving as a healthy control.

The chain employs TRBV14 and TRBJ1-3; 9 bases are a match to TRBD1. J gave up 4 bases and V 6 bases, and 4 bases lay outside the gene matches. CDR3 length equals 14 residues. CDR1 is SGHDN and CDR2 is FVKESK in the germline V gene. The CDR3 DNA reads as TGTGCCAGCAGTTTTACAGGGGGCGGAAACACCATATATTTT. Translation: CASSFTGGGNTIYF.

The chain is built from TRBV18 and TRBJ1-1, with a weak D call TRBD1 (5 bases). Germline-derived CDR1 and CDR2 are KGHSH and LQKENI. The CDR3 consists of 15 residues. The germline V and J ends were trimmed by 4 bases and 3 bases, with 15 bases remaining between them. The CDR3 DNA is TGTGCCAGCTCACTTGGGACTCCGGGGGACACTGAAGCTTTCTTT. Amino acid sequence: CASSLGTPGDTEAFF.

The rearrangement joins TRBV30 to TRBJ1-1; D gene ambiguous. This CDR3 contains 15 residues. Trimming removed 0 bases at V and 1 base at J, with 12 bases between. The germline V gene has CDR1 GTSNPN and CDR2 SVGIG (reference sequence). This CDR3 reads CAWSVRRERNTEAFF. The CDR3 DNA is TGTGCCTGGAGTGTACGAAGGGAGCGGAACACTGAAGCTTTCTTT.

This clonotype was observed a handful of times. This sequence joins TRBV7-2 and TRBJ2-2; D possibly corresponds to TRBD1 (5 bases). The CDR3 length is 16 residues. V dropped 2 bases and J dropped 3 bases, with 13 bases sitting between them. The germline gives CDR1 SGHTA, CDR2 FQGNSA. The CDR3 DNA follows: TGTGCCAGCAGCTTATTTGGCAGGGTGGACACCGGGGAGCTGTTTTTT. Encoded protein: CASSLFGRVDTGELFF.

This chain uses TRBV5-1 with TRBJ1-4, with D unclear. Trimming removed 1 base at V and 0 bases at J, with 7 bases between. This CDR3 has 15 amino acids. Per germline, CDR1 SGHRS and CDR2 YFSETQ. DNA for the CDR3: TGCGCCAGCAGCTTGATGACCGCAACTAATGAAAAACTGTTTTTT. Its translation is CASSLMTATNEKLFF.